One and the same sample provided the 18 T cell receptor beta chains below, sequenced in a study of OX40 agonist ivuxolimab in advanced cancers. Measured with immunoSEQ multiplex PCR; TCRdb has only the in-frame clones, and not every one. The repertoire holds about 45,000 clones, with around 89% as singletons. The specimen comprised CD4+ or CD8+ T cells sorted from blood, sampled in a trial of the OX40 agonist ivuxolimab. These receptors were taken from an adult with an advanced solid tumor such as melanoma, head and neck, liver or kidney cancer.

V gene TRBV18 combines with J gene TRBJ2-7; D is undetermined. The length of the CDR3 is 13 residues. V was trimmed by 0 bases and J by 1 base, leaving 4 bases between them. The V gene's germline CDR1 is KGHSH and CDR2 LQKENI. CDR3 sequence: CASSPPRSYEQYF. Written as DNA, the CDR3 is TGTGCCAGCTCACCACCCAGGTCCTACGAGCAGTACTTC. Using reference TRBV18 and TRBJ2-7 for the parts outside the CDR3, the full variable domain is NAGVMQNPRHLVRRRGQEARLRCSPMKGHSHVYWYRQLPEEGLKFMVYLQKENIIDESGMPKERFSAEFPKEGPSILRIQQVVRGDSAAYFCASSPPRSYEQYFGPGTRLTVT.

The chain links TRBV30 to TRBJ2-3; D gene ambiguous. The CDR3 covers 17 residues. Trimming shortened V by 0 bases and J by 2 bases, and 18 bases separated the two germline ends. Germline assignment: CDR1 GTSNPN and CDR2 SVGIG (reference sequence). In nucleotides, the CDR3 is TGTGCCTGGAGTGTTTGGGATCGGCGCGGATCCACAGATACGCAGTATTTT. It is translated as CAWSVWDRRGSTDTQYF.

This sequence joins TRBV5-1 and TRBJ2-4; 7 bases align to TRBD1. The CDR3 runs 18 residues. The V gene end was trimmed by 5 bases and the J gene end by 0 bases; junction bases not matched to a gene: 14. Germline V CDR1 and CDR2: SGHRS, YFSETQ. Written as DNA, the CDR3 is TGCGCCAGCAGACTAACCATCCGGGACAGTAAAGCCAAAAACATTCAGTACTTC. Its protein is CASRLTIRDSKAKNIQYF. The complete variable domain, with remaining parts taken from reference TRBV5-1 and TRBJ2-4, reads KAGVTQTPRYLIKTRGQQVTLSCSPISGHRSVSWYQQTPGQGLQFLFEYFSETQRNKGNFPGRFSGRQFSNSRSEMNVSTLELGDSALYLCASRLTIRDSKAKNIQYFGAGTRLSVL.

The chain combines TRBV30 with TRBJ2-7, with 9 positions matching TRBD2. Per germline, CDR1 GTSNPN and CDR2 SVGIG (reference sequence). V trimming: 8 bases; J trimming: 5 bases; junction bases outside the gene matches: 13. This CDR3 spans 14 amino acids. The CDR3 DNA sequence: TGTGCCGGGCGTTTCTGGCGGGGGGGGGACGAGCAGTACTTC. It specifies CAGRFWRGGDEQYF.

The sample holds a few counts of this clone. The chain joins TRBV19 to TRBJ2-1, with D maybe TRBD2 (6 bases). The CDR3 loop spans 15 amino acids. Per the germline V gene, CDR1 is LNHDA and CDR2 is SQIVND (reference sequence). The ends were cut back, 7 bases at V and 4 bases at J, with 17 bases in the middle. The CDR3 nucleotides read TGTGCCAGTACCTTTGGAGGGGAAAAGTACAATGAGCAGTTCTTC. Residues: CASTFGGEKYNEQFF.

This clone was observed a handful of times. The chain has TRBV6-5 and TRBJ1-1; D gene unclear. Between the trimmed V and J ends, which lost 6 bases and 12 bases, there was a span of 23 bases. CDR1 and CDR2 from the germline V gene are MNHEY and SVGAGI. The CDR3 is 14 residues long. The CDR3 bases are TGTGCCAGCAGATTCTCAGTCGACGCGGTTGGTTCTTTCTTT. This gives the protein CASRFSVDAVGSFF.

This chain joins TRBV7-9 and TRBJ2-5, with TRBD1 matching 7 bases. Losses at the gene ends were 3 bases for V and 5 bases for J; bases not matched to a gene: 6. This CDR3 has 14 residues. CDR1 and CDR2 (germline): SEHNR, FQNEAQ (reference sequence). The CDR3, as DNA: TGTGCCAGCAGCTTTGGACAGGTGGTGGAGACCCAGTACTTC. It yields the protein CASSFGQVVETQYF.

Concerning this clone: The same CDR3 also results from other DNA sequences found in this sample. The chain recombines TRBV30 with TRBJ1-1; D gene unclear. Germline V gene lookup returns CDR1 GTSNPN and CDR2 SVGIG (reference sequence). CDR3 length: 11 amino acids. V was trimmed by 5 bases and J by 1 base, leaving 5 bases between them. In DNA, the CDR3 is TGTGCCTGGGGCAGGAACACTGAAGCTTTCTTT. This gives the protein CAWGRNTEAFF.

The chain employs TRBV13 and TRBJ2-1, with TRBD2 matching 12 bases. CDR1 PRHDT and CDR2 FYEKMQ come from the germline V gene (reference sequence). CDR3 length: 18 amino acids. The trim removed 5 bases at V and 12 bases at J, leaving 20 bases unmatched. CDR3 sequence reads: CASSTTLNPGLAGLGQFF. The CDR3 DNA sequence: TGTGCCAGCAGCACGACACTCAACCCGGGACTAGCGGGTTTAGGGCAGTTCTTC.

The chain couples TRBV18 to TRBJ1-1; 7 positions agree with TRBD1. Germline CDR1 is KGHSH and CDR2 is LQKENI. The CDR3 runs to 15 residues. The ends lost 4 bases at V and 4 bases at J; junction bases unmatched: 9. This CDR3 reads CASSRESTGITEAFF. The CDR3 DNA follows: TGTGCCAGCTCACGGGAATCGACAGGGATCACTGAAGCTTTCTTT.

This clone was counted between two and nine times. This rearrangement joins TRBV4-1 to TRBJ1-1, with 8 bases matching TRBD1. This CDR3 region has 13 residues. J lost 7 bases, V lost 5 bases, and 6 bases had no gene match. CDR1 and CDR2 (germline): MGHRA, YSYEKL. The DNA of the CDR3 is TGCGCCAGCAGCGTCGACAGGGGCCGTGAAGCTTTCTTT. As protein: CASSVDRGREAFF.

This chain joins TRBV14 and TRBJ2-1; 9 nucleotides align to TRBD2. Unmatched junction bases numbered 14, after V lost 3 bases and J lost 2 bases. The CDR3 sequence is 19 residues long. Germline assignment: CDR1 SGHDN and CDR2 FVKESK. The CDR3 DNA sequence: TGTGCCAGCAGCCAGGGTGCTAGCGGGGCTACTACACCCTACAATGAGCAGTTCTTC. Translation: CASSQGASGATTPYNEQFF.

The V gene is TRBV7-9, the J gene TRBJ1-4, with a possible D match to TRBD1 (5 bases). The CDR3 length is 15 residues. The germline V gene encodes CDR1 SEHNR and CDR2 FQNEAQ (reference sequence). Trimming pared 5 bases from V and 4 bases from J, leaving 14 bases between. The CDR3 protein is CASSANQGFNEKLFF. DNA for the CDR3: TGTGCCAGCAGCGCGAACCAGGGCTTTAATGAAAAACTGTTTTTT.

The V and J genes are TRBV11-2 and TRBJ2-5, with D maybe TRBD1 (6 bases). V was pared by 5 bases and J by 5 bases, with 15 bases between. The CDR3 has 14 residues. CDR1 and CDR2 from the germline V gene are SGHAT and FQNNGV. The CDR3 spells CASSVRTAVETQYF. The DNA for the CDR3 is TGTGCCAGCAGCGTCCGGACAGCCGTGGAGACCCAGTACTTC.

The J gene is TRBJ2-1, the V gene TRBV2, with no clear D. Trimming removed 8 bases at V and 8 bases at J, with 13 bases between. The germline gives CDR1 SNHLY, CDR2 FYNNEI. The CDR3 spans 12 residues. In DNA, the CDR3 is TGTGCCAGCCCTGACGTGAAGGATGAGCAGTTCTTC. It specifies CASPDVKDEQFF.

The V gene is TRBV9, the J gene TRBJ2-3, with D perhaps matching TRBD2 (6 bases). CDR3 size: 16 residues. Looked up from germline, CDR1 is SGDLS and CDR2 is YYNGEE. The ends were cut back, 4 bases at V and 2 bases at J, with 17 bases in the middle. The CDR3: CASSPRGGVDTDTQYF. The CDR3 bases are TGTGCCAGCAGCCCGAGAGGAGGGGTAGACACAGATACGCAGTATTTT.

This chain uses TRBV29-1 with TRBJ1-2, with 7 positions matching TRBD1. CDR1 is SQVTM, CDR2 ANQGSEA, per germline. The CDR3 totals 15 residues. V was pared by 2 bases and J by 1 base, with 7 bases of the junction left unmatched. CDR3 DNA: TGCAGCGTTGAATTGGCCGGGACAGTTAACTATGGCTACACCTTC. Its translation is CSVELAGTVNYGYTF.

The genes are TRBV4-2 and TRBJ2-3, with TRBD1 as a possible D gene (6 bases). Between the trimmed V and J ends, which lost 2 bases and 0 bases, there was a span of 6 bases. Germline CDR1 and CDR2: LGHNA and YNFKEQ. The CDR3 contains 14 residues. The CDR3 reads CASSQTGSTDTQYF. The CDR3 bases are TGTGCCAGCAGCCAAACAGGGAGCACAGATACGCAGTATTTT.